This T cell receptor beta chain emerged from a study of blood T cell repertoires in COVID-19. Overall study context: Some COVID-19 samples were acute and others convalescent; all came from the United States, Italy and Spain. Nucleic acid was either cDNA or gDNA, and it came from T cells, B-cell-depleted T cells, or PBMCs.

Per the study methods: From reference gene primer amplification, estimates of nucleated cell counts were derived. The method was immunoSEQ multiplex PCR; TCRdb's version includes in-frame clones alone and lacks a portion of them. V, J and clone size are taken as reported in that table, and D and trimming were inferred from the DNA itself. The sample contains some 670,000 clones, about nine tenths of which appear only once. V was pared by 5 bases and J by 4 bases, with 4 bases of the junction left unmatched. CDR1 SEHNR and CDR2 FQNEAQ come from the germline V gene (reference sequence). The CDR3 contains 13 residues. This clone has just a few counts.

The gene calls are TRBV7-9 and TRBJ2-5; TRBD2 matches 7 bases. The material sequenced was peripheral blood. The sequence came from a woman aged 18-35 years with acute or convalescent COVID-19. Here the CDR3 DNA reads TGTGCCAGCAGCCCGACTAGCAGAGAGACCCAGTACTTC. This gives the protein CASSPTSRETQYF.